The 10 T cell receptor beta chains presented below share a single source sample, sequenced in a study of cytomegalovirus exposure and HLA in healthy donors. Measured with immunoSEQ multiplex PCR; TCRdb has only the in-frame clones, and not every one. This table has about 64,000 clones, about 89% appearing once. The sample was PBMCs. The receptor source for this set is a woman younger than 30 in good health and CMV-seronegative.

This chain links TRBV19 with TRBJ1-6, with a possible D match to TRBD1 (5 bases). This CDR3 spans 14 amino acids. Trimming took off 5 bases at V and 10 bases at J, with 15 bases between the two ends. Germline loops: CDR1 LNHDA, CDR2 SQIVND (reference sequence). CDR3 amino acids: CASSSLPGESPLHF. The CDR3 DNA is TGTGCCAGTAGTTCCCTCCCGGGGGAATCACCCCTCCACTTT.

This clone has a single count. The chain joins TRBV7-6 to TRBJ2-7; TRBD1 might be the D (5 bases). V dropped 2 bases and J dropped 3 bases, with 5 bases sitting between them. CDR1 and CDR2 from the germline V gene are SGHVS and FNYEAQ. This CDR3 has 12 amino acids. Here the CDR3 DNA reads TGTGCCAGCAGCTTAAGGGGCTACGAGCAGTACTTC. Its translation is CASSLRGYEQYF.

The J gene is TRBJ2-1, the V gene TRBV5-1, with TRBD2 matching 11 bases. V gave up 2 bases and J gave up 2 bases; unmatched junction bases: 0. Germline V gene sequence: CDR1 SGHRS, CDR2 YFSETQ. The CDR3 runs to 15 residues. The CDR3 here is CASSLLAGAYNEQFF. CDR3 bases: TGCGCCAGCAGCTTACTAGCGGGGGCCTACAATGAGCAGTTCTTC.

V is TRBV25-1 and J is TRBJ2-7; 7 bases align to TRBD2. Trimming at V came to 3 bases and at J to 4 bases, leaving 9 bases not matched to a gene. This CDR3 spans 15 amino acids. CDR1 and CDR2 from the germline V gene are MGHDK and SYGVNS. The CDR3 loop is CASSDPGVSGYEQYF. In DNA, the CDR3 is TGTGCCAGCAGTGACCCCGGGGTTAGCGGGTACGAGCAGTACTTC.

The chain links TRBV5-1 to TRBJ2-1; D might be TRBD1 (6 bases). The CDR3 is made up of 15 amino acids. Germline CDR1 is SGHRS and CDR2 is YFSETQ. V lost 3 bases, J lost 4 bases, and 14 bases lay in between. The CDR3 DNA reads as TGCGCCAGCAGCTCGTTACAGACAGGTTACAATGAGCAGTTCTTC. The encoded protein is CASSSLQTGYNEQFF.

This clone was observed a few times. The chain links TRBV6-4 to TRBJ2-3, with D tentatively TRBD2 (5 bases). The CDR3 loop spans 14 amino acids. V was trimmed by 4 bases and J by 6 bases, leaving 14 bases between them. Germline V gives CDR1 MRHNA, CDR2 SNTAGT. CDR3 nucleotides: TGTGCCAGCAGTGGGGGAGACTTTTCGGATACGCAGTATTTT. Translation gives CASSGGDFSDTQYF.

This chain links TRBV6-5 with TRBJ2-7; TRBD1 agrees at 7 bases. Trimming at V came to 7 bases and at J to 3 bases, leaving 9 bases not matched to a gene. The CDR3 loop spans 14 amino acids. Looked up from germline, CDR1 is MNHEY and CDR2 is SVGAGI. As DNA, the CDR3 is TGTGCCAGCACCCTTGGGGGACAGAACTACGAGCAGTACTTC. It translates to CASTLGGQNYEQYF.

V is TRBV19 and J is TRBJ1-6; no reliable D call. Trimming removed 6 bases at V and 9 bases at J, with 15 bases between. Germline V gene lookup returns CDR1 LNHDA and CDR2 SQIVND (reference sequence). This CDR3 comprises 14 residues. For the CDR3, the DNA is TGTGCCAGTAGCCTGACCCCCTCGGGTTCACCCCTCCACTTT. It specifies CASSLTPSGSPLHF.

The chain recombines TRBV7-3 with TRBJ1-2, with D perhaps matching TRBD1 (6 bases). The CDR3 loop spans 13 amino acids. The germline V gene has CDR1 SGHTA and CDR2 FQGTGA. Trimming pared 2 bases from V and 6 bases from J, leaving 10 bases between. The CDR3 protein is CASSLSNRDGYTF. In nucleotides, the CDR3 is TGTGCCAGCAGCTTATCGAACAGGGATGGCTACACCTTC.

This rearrangement joins TRBV10-3 to TRBJ2-5; no definite D call. Germline values: CDR1 ENHRY, CDR2 SYGVKD. The length of the CDR3 is 13 residues. Trimming shortened V by 2 bases and J by 2 bases, and 6 bases separated the two germline ends. CDR3 loop: CAISERRQETQYF. The CDR3 DNA follows: TGTGCCATCAGTGAGCGTCGGCAAGAGACCCAGTACTTC.